The 26 T cell receptor delta chains in this list originate from one sample, sequenced in a study of gamma-delta chains in newborns, infants, children. TCRdb re-identified clones in the reads via CATT. The repertoire includes 2,500 to 3,500 delta-chain clones, roughly 48% of them detected once, and roughly 16% sits in the top ten. Sequencing used blood. These receptors all come from a child who received the measles vaccine.

The gene calls are TRDV1 and TRDJ1; 10 positions agree with TRDD3. With 3 bases clipped from V and 4 bases from J, the junction kept 17 bases outside the gene matches. Germline CDR1 reads TSWWSYY; CDR2 reads QGS. This CDR3 comprises 19 residues. DNA for the CDR3: TGTGCTCTTGGGGACTGGCTGGGTACTGGGGGATTTCAGGGCGATAAACTCATCTTT. Amino acids: CALGDWLGTGGFQGDKLIF.

Note on this clone: This sequence is one base from a far larger clone and is likely a read error. V and J are TRDV2 and TRDJ3; 12 bases are shared with TRDD3. CDR1 GEAIGNYY and CDR2 EKD come from the germline V gene. The CDR3 contains 18 residues. CDR3 nucleotides: TGTGCCTGTGACAATACTGGGGGATACTCCTGGGACACCCTACAGATGTTTTTC. Amino acid sequence: CACDNTGGYSWDTLQMFF.

About this clone: It may be a read error: a sequence one base away is much more abundant. Different DNA sequences within this sample yield the same CDR3. This chain joins TRDV3 and TRDJ1, with 8 bases that match TRDD2. The CDR3 extends over 18 amino acids. J gave up 11 bases and V 0 bases, and 26 bases lay outside the gene matches. Germline V lookup: CDR1 TVYSNPD, CDR2 GDNSRS (reference sequence). The CDR3 DNA follows: TGTGCCTTTAGGGATAAGGGCCTTCCTAATCCGGTCTGGGGCAAGCTCATCTTT. Translated: CAFRDKGLPNPVWGKLIF.

This clone counts as medium-sized (0.01 to 0.1%). The rearrangement links TRDV1 to TRDJ1; 9 bases agree with TRDD3. The CDR3 length is 24 residues. CDR1 TSWWSYY and CDR2 QGS come from the germline V gene. V shed 2 bases, J shed 0 bases, and the junction held 28 bases outside the gene matches. The CDR3 DNA is TGTGCTCTTGGGGAATCTGACGTCTCCATCTACTGGGGGAAACCACTCCTGTACACCGATAAACTCATCTTT. This gives the protein CALGESDVSIYWGKPLLYTDKLIF.

This clone was seen just once. This may be a read error: a much more frequent sequence differs by one nucleotide. The sample holds other DNA sequences that translate to the same CDR3. The CDR3 reads CALGEVPPPRELGDKLIF. The CDR3 DNA reads TGTGCTCTTGGGGAAGTCCCTCCACCGAGAGAGCTGGGGGATAAACTCATCTTT. The J gene is TRDJ1, the V gene TRDV1; D is perhaps TRDD3 (6 bases). Per the germline V gene, CDR1 is TSWWSYY and CDR2 is QGS. The CDR3 consists of 18 residues. With 2 bases removed from V and 5 bases from J, the gap between germline ends came to 24 bases.

A few counts support this clone. The chain is built from TRDV1 and TRDJ1; 12 bases map to TRDD3. V lost 2 bases and J lost 6; bases outside the gene matches: 16. The germline V gene has CDR1 TSWWSYY and CDR2 QGS. There are 19 residues in the CDR3. CDR3 residues: CALGESLSGGYAAFHKLIF. The DNA for the CDR3 is TGTGCTCTTGGGGAATCGCTTTCTGGGGGATACGCCGCTTTCCATAAACTCATCTTT.

This clone is medium-sized by share. CDR3 bases: TGTGCCTCCTACTTCGCCGGGGATTCGGGGGTCTCGTCCTGGGACACCCGACAGATGTTTTTC. Translating it yields CASYFAGDSGVSSWDTRQMFF. V usage is TRDV2 and J usage is TRDJ3; the D gene is possibly TRDD3 (6 bases). Germline CDR1 reads GEAIGNYY; CDR2 reads EKD. The length of the CDR3 is 21 residues. The V and J ends lost 8 bases and 1 base respectively, with 29 bases between them.

This clone is deemed large. This same CDR3 is encoded by further DNA sequences in the sample. CDR3 in DNA: TGTGCTCTTGGGGAACTGGCGTCCTACCATGGGGATTCTTGGGGACTCATCTTT. Its translation: CALGELASYHGDSWGLIF. The chain couples TRDV1 to TRDJ1; either TRDD2 or TRDD3 may fit D (6 bases each). V lost 0 bases, J lost 10 bases, and 27 bases lay in between. Germline V gives CDR1 TSWWSYY, CDR2 QGS. The CDR3 contains 18 residues.

This clone is labeled medium-sized. Additional DNA sequences in this sample encode the identical CDR3. This chain uses TRDV2 with TRDJ1; 9 bases agree with TRDD3. The CDR3 runs 15 residues. V gave up 0 bases and J gave up 3 bases; unmatched junction bases: 4. Germline CDR1 GEAIGNYY, CDR2 EKD. The CDR3 loop reads CACDTGGYPPDKLIF. The CDR3, as DNA: TGTGCCTGTGACACCGGGGGATACCCGCCCGATAAACTCATCTTT.

With respect to this clone: Only one base separates this from a far larger clonotype, so it likely reflects a read error. This chain connects TRDV1 to TRDJ1, with D maybe TRDD2 (6 bases). The CDR3 is 22 amino acids. From germline, CDR1 is TSWWSYY and CDR2 QGS. The CDR3, as DNA: TGTGCTCTTGGGGAACCGAGACGGTTCCTAGAAGTACGGAACTCCCCCACCGGTAAACTCATCTTT. Its translation: CALGEPRRFLEVRNSPTGKLIF.

As for this clone: A much larger clone sits a single nucleotide away, making a read error possible. The J gene is TRDJ3, the V gene TRDV2; 7 nucleotides line up with TRDD3. Germline trimming cut 3 bases from V and 0 bases from J; bases unmatched to any gene: 1. Germline V gene data show CDR1 as GEAIGNYY and CDR2 as EKD. The CDR3 extends over 16 amino acids. The CDR3 loop reads CACDWGNSWDTRQMFF. DNA of the CDR3: TGTGCCTGTGACTGGGGGAACTCCTGGGACACCCGACAGATGTTTTTC.

This clone was counted a few times. This may come from a read error, since a much larger clone is one base off. The V call is TRDV1, the J call TRDJ1; TRDD3 agrees at 11 bases. V dropped 4 bases and J dropped 13; count of bases not matched to a gene: 29. This CDR3 is 20 amino acids long. Germline CDR1 is TSWWSYY and CDR2 is QGS. The CDR3, as DNA: TGTGCTCTTGGGGGCTCCCGGTACTGGGGGATATCCACGGGACGGAAGGAACCCATCTTT. Amino acids: CALGGSRYWGISTGRKEPIF.

On this clone: A much larger clone sits a single nucleotide away, making a read error possible. The chain has TRDV3 and TRDJ1; TRDD3 is a possible D gene (9 bases). The CDR3 has 26 amino acids. Trimming shortened V by 1 base and J by 1 base, and 49 bases separated the two germline ends. In germline, CDR1 is TVYSNPD, CDR2 GDNSRS (reference sequence). The CDR3 DNA reads as TGTGCCTTTATTCTTGTCTTCCTACTTTACGAGCGGGCTGGGGGATCCTCCGGAGGGTTCACCGATAAACTCATCTTT. It specifies CAFILVFLLYERAGGSSGGFTDKLIF.

The table lists this clone with a count of one. A single base separates this from a much larger clone, so it may be a read error. In the same sample, other DNA sequences code for this CDR3. V is TRDV1 and J is TRDJ1, with 10 bases aligning to TRDD3. Germline CDR1 TSWWSYY, CDR2 QGS. This CDR3 spans 22 amino acids. The chain's CDR3 is CALGEGLFVYWGIQGYTDKLIF. In nucleotides, the CDR3 is TGTGCTCTTGGGGAAGGACTTTTCGTCTACTGGGGGATCCAGGGGTACACCGATAAGCTCATCTTT.

Points on this clone: The likely explanation is a read error, given a far larger clone one base away. Within the sample, other DNA sequences also encode this same CDR3. The DNA for the CDR3 is TGTGCCTTTGCGTACGAACTGGGGATAGTAACCGATAAACTCATCTTC. This translates into CAFAYELGIVTDKLIF. The J gene is TRDJ1, the V gene TRDV3; 7 nucleotides agree with TRDD3. Germline CDR1 and CDR2: TVYSNPD and GDNSRS (reference sequence). This CDR3 region has 16 residues.

With respect to this clone: A read error is possible here, since a much larger clone lies one base away. Other DNA sequences from this sample encode an identical CDR3 as well. This chain uses TRDV2 with TRDJ1; D call uncertain. The CDR3 runs 13 residues. Germline V gene lookup returns CDR1 GEAIGNYY and CDR2 EKD. The V gene lost 7 bases and the J gene lost 8 bases, with 19 bases spanning the gap. In nucleotides, the CDR3 is TGTGCCTGCGTTAAACCCCAACCCATCAAACTCATCTTT. It specifies CACVKPQPIKLIF.

The chain is built from TRDV2 and TRDJ3, with TRDD3 matching over 12 bases. Germline CDR1 and CDR2: GEAIGNYY and EKD. Trimming cost V 1 base and J 0 bases; bases outside gene matches: 9. The CDR3 extends over 21 amino acids. The CDR3 loop is CACDTVLGDTAGSWDTRQMFF. CDR3 nucleotides: TGTGCCTGTGACACAGTACTGGGGGATACCGCCGGCTCCTGGGACACCCGACAGATGTTTTTC.

The chain joins TRDV1 to TRDJ1; D might be TRDD3 (8 bases). This CDR3 is 21 amino acids long. Looked up from germline, CDR1 is TSWWSYY and CDR2 is QGS. V lost 1 base and J 3 bases, leaving 30 bases between the germline ends. The CDR3 sequence is CALGEPLSSYSVLGAPDKLIF. CDR3 coding DNA: TGTGCTCTTGGGGAACCCCTTTCTTCCTATTCCGTACTGGGGGCTCCCGATAAACTCATCTTT.

This clone is deemed large (0.1 to 1%). The chain links TRDV3 to TRDJ1; 9 nucleotides line up with TRDD2. There are 19 residues in the CDR3. With V trimmed by 0 bases and J by 4 bases, 21 bases remained unmatched. CDR1 is TVYSNPD and CDR2 is GDNSRS in the germline V gene (reference sequence). The CDR3 protein is CAFSLAFLLKWGDLDKLIF. The CDR3 nucleotides read TGTGCCTTTAGCTTGGCCTTCCTACTTAAATGGGGGGACCTCGATAAACTCATCTTT.

By sample share, this clone is medium-sized. This chain links TRDV1 with TRDJ1, with TRDD3 matching 10 bases. After removal of 2 bases from V and 4 bases from J, the junction contained 16 bases not matched to a gene. The CDR3 consists of 19 residues. Looked up from germline, CDR1 is TSWWSYY and CDR2 is QGS. CDR3 nucleotide sequence: TGTGCTCTTGGGGAAGGAAGGCACTCCTGGGGGATAAGCCGCGATAAACTCATCTTT. The encoded protein is CALGEGRHSWGISRDKLIF.

In regard to this clone: This could be a read error, since a much larger clone is one nucleotide away. V usage is TRDV2 and J usage is TRDJ3; 10 bases are shared with TRDD3. Germline CDR1 and CDR2: GEAIGNYY and EKD. This CDR3 region has 18 residues. Written as DNA, the CDR3 is TGTGCCTGTGACACTGGGGGATACAGCTCCTGGGACACCCAACAGATGTTTTTC. It encodes CACDTGGYSSWDTQQMFF.

A single count supports this clone. A much larger clone differs from this one at a single base, so this may be a read error. The chain carries TRAV29/DV5 and TRDJ1; the match to TRDD3 covers 12 bases. This CDR3 region has 26 residues. Germline V gene lookup returns CDR1 NSMFDY and CDR2 ISSIKDK. In DNA form, the CDR3 reads TGTGCAGCAATCCCCCCGGAGGATTTCCGCCTAGGCCGGGCGGAGGCTGGGGGATACGCCCCAGATAAATTCATCTTT. Encoded protein: CAAIPPEDFRLGRAEAGGYAPDKFIF.

With respect to this clone: A much more abundant neighbour one base away suggests this may be a read error. The V gene is TRDV2, the J gene TRDJ1; 10 bases line up with TRDD3. CDR1 and CDR2 (germline): GEAIGNYY, EKD. Unmatched junction bases numbered 18, after V lost 9 bases and J lost 0 bases. This CDR3 has 18 residues. The CDR3 coding sequence is TGTGCCCGTCGAGAGGTGGGGGATACAGGAGGGGACACCGATAAACTCATCTTT. Its protein product is CARREVGDTGGDTDKLIF.

With regard to this clone: This sequence may be a read error, since a much larger clone differs from it by one base. CDR3 bases: TGTGCCGCTCCCCTCGGGGGGGGGCAGCTCCTCGATAAACTCATCTTT. Its protein product is CAAPLGGGQLLDKLIF. This sequence joins TRDV3 and TRDJ1; D may be TRDD3 (5 bases). The CDR3 has 16 amino acids. Germline loops: CDR1 TVYSNPD, CDR2 GDNSRS (reference sequence). V was trimmed by 5 bases and J by 4 bases, leaving 26 bases between them.

This clone is termed large. The rearrangement uses TRAV29/DV5 and TRDJ1, with TRDD3 matching 13 bases. Germline CDR1 is NSMFDY and CDR2 is ISSIKDK. Trimming cost V 0 bases and J 0 bases; bases outside gene matches: 17. CDR3 length: 21 residues. CDR3 in DNA: TGTGCAGCAAGCGCGTACAAAGTAGTACTGGGGGATACGAAGTACACCGATAAACTCATCTTT. It codes for CAASAYKVVLGDTKYTDKLIF.

This clone is categorized as medium-sized (0.01 to 0.1%). The chain carries TRDV1 and TRDJ1; D might be TRDD2 or TRDD3, each matching 9 bases. The V gene lost 6 bases and the J gene lost 2 bases, with 46 bases spanning the gap. CDR1 and CDR2 from the germline V gene are TSWWSYY and QGS. The CDR3 sequence is 25 residues long. The DNA of the CDR3 is TGTGCTCTTGGCACCGGGCCTTCCTACTACTGGGCTGGGGGATCCCCGTGGAGGGGTACCGATAAACTCATCTTT. Its translation: CALGTGPSYYWAGGSPWRGTDKLIF.